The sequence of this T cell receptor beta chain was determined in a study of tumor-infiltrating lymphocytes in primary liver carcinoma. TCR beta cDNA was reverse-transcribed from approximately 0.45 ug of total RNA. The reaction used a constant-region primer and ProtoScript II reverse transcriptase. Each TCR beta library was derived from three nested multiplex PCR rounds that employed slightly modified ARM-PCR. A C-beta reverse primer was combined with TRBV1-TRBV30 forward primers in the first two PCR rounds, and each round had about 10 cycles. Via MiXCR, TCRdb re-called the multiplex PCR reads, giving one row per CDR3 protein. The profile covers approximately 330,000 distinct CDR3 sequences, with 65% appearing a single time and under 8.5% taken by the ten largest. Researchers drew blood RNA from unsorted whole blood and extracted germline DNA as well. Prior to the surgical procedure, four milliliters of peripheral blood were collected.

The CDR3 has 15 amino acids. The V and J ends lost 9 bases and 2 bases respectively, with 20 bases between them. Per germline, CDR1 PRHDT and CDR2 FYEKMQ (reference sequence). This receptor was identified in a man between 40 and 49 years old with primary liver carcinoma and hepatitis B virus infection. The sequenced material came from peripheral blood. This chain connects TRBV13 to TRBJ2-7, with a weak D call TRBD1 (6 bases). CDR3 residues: CASSPIWDKTYEQYF. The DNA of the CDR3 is TGTGCCAGTAGCCCCATATGGGACAAGACCTACGAGCAGTACTTC.